This T cell receptor beta chain was identified during a study of T-cell reconstitution after alpha-beta-depleted transplantation in children. The length of the CDR3 is 16 residues. The germline V gene has CDR1 DFQATT and CDR2 SNEGSKA (reference sequence). Trimming shortened V by 3 bases and J by 2 bases, and 16 bases separated the two germline ends. There are many counts of this clonotype. Unique molecular identifiers were incorporated when the TCRbeta library was constructed. TCRdb re-called the PCR reads with MiXCR, one entry per CDR3 protein. The repertoire includes roughly 190,000 distinct CDR3 sequences, less than 15% of them detected once, and 13% sits in the top ten.

The rearrangement links TRBV20-1 to TRBJ1-4; possibly TRBD1 for D (5 bases). This receptor was identified in a human donor who donated a stem cell graft to a child with acute lymphoblastic leukemia. The sequencing used PBMCs from the stem cell graft donor, collected from the stem cell graft. In DNA form, the CDR3 reads TGCAGTGCTAGTGTTGGGGGGACGTCGACTAATGAAAAACTGTTTTTT. Its translation: CSASVGGTSTNEKLFF.